The text below deals with one T cell receptor (beta chain). Its antigen is currently unknown. The data are from a study of human T cells and chemical hapten exposure. Study as a whole: TCR yields per sample varied, mainly owing to small pooled library volume differences.

Trimming removed 0 bases at V and 0 bases at J, with 13 bases between. Germline loops: CDR1 DFQATT, CDR2 SNEGSKA (reference sequence). The CDR3 consists of 16 residues. Study results and limitations: The number of TCRs above 1 in 1000 frequency did not change after DPC sensitization.

Library construction involved attaching unique molecular identifiers to individual cDNA molecules, which allowed quantitative, reproducible TCR counting. Original processing methods: With a range of 23,224 to 690,600, the median per sample was about 87,000 TCRs. MiXCR, run by TCRdb on the RACE reads, gives a single entry per CDR3 protein. The V and J calls and clone size are TCRdb's, not the authors'. The sample contains about 190,000 distinct CDR3 sequences, 24% of which appear only once. The time point is: patch test 3, about 24 weeks after DPC sensitization. This sample's treatment: therapeutic diphenylcyclopropenone sensitization with weekly scalp DPC.

The receptor's source is a middle-aged woman with alopecia areata. Some clones in this sample may be carry-over from other donors' samples. The chain joins TRBV20-1 to TRBJ2-3; D possibly corresponds to TRBD1 (5 bases). The sequencing used whole blood, collected in connection with sensitization to the hapten diphenylcyclopropenone (DPC). In DNA form, the CDR3 reads TGCAGTGCTAGAGATCATCTAAGGGGAAGCACAGATACGCAGTATTTT. Residues: CSARDHLRGSTDTQYF.